This TCR beta chain was identified in a study of cytomegalovirus exposure and HLA in healthy donors. Study results and limitations: Analyzed later, association rates of TCRs varied across HLA loci, with DRB1 most and HLA-C fewest.

The PCR was carried out with 60 Vbeta primers and 13 Jbeta primers. TCRdb's table, derived via immunoSEQ multiplex PCR, lists solely in-frame clones and lacks some. Of fewer than 130,000 clones in the sample, around three quarters were seen once. Unrecorded immune exposure was likely among donors, who were nominally healthy when sampled. Looked up from germline, CDR1 is MNHNY and CDR2 is SVGAGI (reference sequence). With 7 bases removed from V and 1 base from J, the gap between germline ends came to 7 bases. The CDR3 covers 12 residues. A note on this clone: What it binds is unknown.

The sample consisted of PBMCs. The sequence derives from a man aged 50-60 years in good health and CMV-seropositive. The chain links TRBV6-6 to TRBJ1-1; D remains unclear. CDR3: CASITQNTEAFF. The CDR3 coding sequence is TGTGCCAGCATTACACAGAACACTGAAGCTTTCTTT.